These 5 T cell receptor beta chains came from one sample sequenced in a study of CD8 T cells in Susac syndrome. Random-hexamer reverse transcription was applied to about 0.45 to 1 ug RNA. Using its own MiXCR run on the immunoSEQ multiplex PCR reads, TCRdb lists one record per CDR3 protein. Altogether 20,000 or so distinct CDR3 sequences are present, 85% to 95% being singletons, with the ten largest covering about 0.23%. The sample taken for sequencing was CD8+ T cells from PBMCs. The origin of the receptors is a human donor in good health.

V is TRBV7-9 and J is TRBJ2-7, with unresolved D. Germline V CDR1 and CDR2: SEHNR, FQNEAQ (reference sequence). The CDR3 loop spans 11 amino acids. The ends were cut back, 1 base at V and 12 bases at J, with 10 bases in the middle. The CDR3 DNA reads TGTGCCAGCAGCTTAGGGAAGGCCCTGTACGTC. This gives the protein CASSLGKALYV.

Only one count was recorded for this clonotype. The chain has TRBV12-3 or TRBV12-4 and TRBJ2-1; 10 nucleotides match TRBD2. The trim removed 5 bases at V and 4 bases at J, leaving 2 bases unmatched. The CDR3 runs 14 residues. The CDR3 is CASSVTSGYNEQFF. CDR3 coding DNA: TGTGCCAGCAGTGTGACTAGCGGGTACAATGAGCAGTTCTTC.

This rearrangement joins TRBV24-1 to TRBJ2-5, with TRBD2 as a possible D gene (5 bases). Germline V gives CDR1 KGHDR, CDR2 SFDVKD. The length of the CDR3 is 15 residues. Trimming removed 0 bases at V and 5 bases at J, with 12 bases between. CDR3 protein: CATSDLQSGVETQYF. The CDR3 DNA reads as TGTGCCACCAGTGATTTGCAGTCCGGGGTGGAGACCCAGTACTTC.

The genes are TRBV28 and TRBJ2-5, with 7 bases matching TRBD2. The CDR3 loop spans 18 amino acids. The V and J ends lost 3 bases and 0 bases, in that order; junction bases with no gene match: 13. Germline CDR1 reads MDHEN; CDR2 reads SYDVKM. This CDR3 is CASSFPVLAELNQETQYF. The CDR3 region has the DNA TGTGCCAGCAGTTTTCCTGTGCTAGCGGAGCTAAACCAAGAGACCCAGTACTTC.

This clonotype was seen just once. The chain joins TRBV29-1 to TRBJ2-7; the D is unclear. Germline lookup yields CDR1 SQVTM and CDR2 ANQGSEA. Deletions cut 0 bases from V and 0 bases from J, with 0 bases between. This CDR3 has 11 amino acids. The CDR3 DNA sequence: TGCAGCGTTGAAGACTCCTACGAGCAGTACGTC. Translated, it gives CSVEDSYEQYV.